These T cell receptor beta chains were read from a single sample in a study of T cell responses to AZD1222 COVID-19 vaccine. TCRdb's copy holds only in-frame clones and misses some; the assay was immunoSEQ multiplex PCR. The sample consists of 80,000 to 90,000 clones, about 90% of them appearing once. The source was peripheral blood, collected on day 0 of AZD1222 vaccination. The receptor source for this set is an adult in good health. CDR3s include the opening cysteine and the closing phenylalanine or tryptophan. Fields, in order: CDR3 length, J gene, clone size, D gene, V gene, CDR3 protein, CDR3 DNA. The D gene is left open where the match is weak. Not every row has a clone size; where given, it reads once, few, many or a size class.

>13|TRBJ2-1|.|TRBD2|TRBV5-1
CASSAGLAGLRFF
TGCGCCAGCAGCGCGGGACTAGCGGGACTCCGGTTCTTC
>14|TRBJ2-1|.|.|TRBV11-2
CASSLRSVYNEQFF
TGTGCCAGCAGCTTACGGTCGGTCTACAATGAGCAGTTCTTC
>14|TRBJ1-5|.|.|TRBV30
CAWSLGDSNQPQHF
TGTGCCTGGAGTTTGGGGGATAGCAATCAGCCCCAGCATTTT
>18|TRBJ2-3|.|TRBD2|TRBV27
CASSQQLTSGRFADTQYF
TGTGCCAGCAGCCAACAACTTACTAGCGGGAGATTCGCAGATACGCAGTATTTT
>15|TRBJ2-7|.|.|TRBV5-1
CASSLPGPPAYEQYF
TGCGCCAGCAGCCTCCCGGGCCCCCCGGCCTACGAGCAGTACTTC
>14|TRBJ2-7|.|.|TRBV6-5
CASYRGESSYEQYF
TGTGCCAGTTATAGGGGGGAAAGCTCCTACGAGCAGTACTTC
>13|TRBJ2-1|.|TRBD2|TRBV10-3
CAITAGEYNEQFF
TGTGCCATCACGGCGGGGGAGTACAATGAGCAGTTCTTC
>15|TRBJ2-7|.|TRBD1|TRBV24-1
CATSDSGTGVYEQYF
TGTGCCACCAGTGATTCCGGGACAGGGGTCTACGAGCAGTACTTC
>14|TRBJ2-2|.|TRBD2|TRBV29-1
CSVASGINTGELFF
TGCAGCGTTGCAAGCGGGATTAACACCGGGGAGCTGTTTTTT
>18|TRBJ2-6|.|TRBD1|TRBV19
CASTKGGTGASGANVLTF
TGTGCCAGTACCAAGGGGGGGACAGGGGCCTCTGGGGCCAACGTCCTGACTTTC
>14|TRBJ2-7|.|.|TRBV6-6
CASSSVAGRDEQYF
TGTGCCAGCAGTTCAGTGGCAGGTAGAGACGAGCAGTACTTC
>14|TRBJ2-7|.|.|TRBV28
CASSLNQQGYEQYF
TGTGCCAGCAGTCTCAACCAACAGGGTTACGAGCAGTACTTC
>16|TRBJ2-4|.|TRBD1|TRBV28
CASSLDRTGAKNIQYF
TGTGCCAGCAGTTTGGACCGGACAGGGGCCAAAAACATTCAGTACTTC
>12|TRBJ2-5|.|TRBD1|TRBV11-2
CASRSTGETQYF
TGTGCCAGCAGGTCGACAGGGGAGACCCAGTACTTC
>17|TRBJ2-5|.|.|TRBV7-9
CASGPAVGGPPGETQYF
TGTGCCTCTGGGCCGGCGGTGGGGGGACCGCCCGGGGAGACCCAGTACTTC
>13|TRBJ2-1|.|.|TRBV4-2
CASSQGDNNEQFF
TGTGCCAGCAGCCAAGGGGACAATAATGAGCAGTTCTTC
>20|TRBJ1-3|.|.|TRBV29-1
CSVEEFPSTGYENSGNTIYF
TGCAGCGTTGAAGAGTTTCCATCTACAGGGTATGAGAACTCTGGAAACACCATATATTTT
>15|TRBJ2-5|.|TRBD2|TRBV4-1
CASSQVTSGKETQYF
TGCGCCAGCAGCCAAGTGACTAGCGGGAAAGAGACCCAGTACTTC
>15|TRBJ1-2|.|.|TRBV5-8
CASSWGGHNAGRYTF
TGTGCCAGCAGCTGGGGCGGGCACAACGCGGGTCGCTACACCTTC
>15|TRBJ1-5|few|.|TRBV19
CASSIARLSNQPQHF
TGTGCCAGTAGTATAGCCCGACTTAGCAATCAGCCCCAGCATTTT
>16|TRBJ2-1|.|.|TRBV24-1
CATSDFNGKSYNEQFF
TGTGCCACCAGTGATTTTAACGGGAAGTCCTACAATGAGCAGTTCTTC
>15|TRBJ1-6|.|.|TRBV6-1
CASSEYSLYNSPLHF
TGTGCCAGCAGTGAATACAGCCTCTATAATTCACCCCTCCACTTT
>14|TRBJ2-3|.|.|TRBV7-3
CASSMRHSTDTQYF
TGTGCCAGCAGCATGCGGCATTCCACAGATACGCAGTATTTT
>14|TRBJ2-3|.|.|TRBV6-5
CASGRDTKADTQYF
TGTGCCAGCGGCCGGGACACCAAAGCAGATACGCAGTATTTT
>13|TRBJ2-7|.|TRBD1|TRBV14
CASRRTGFYEQYF
TGTGCCAGCAGGAGGACAGGGTTCTACGAGCAGTACTTC
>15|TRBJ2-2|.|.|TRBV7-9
CASSLAGLEDGELFF
TGTGCCAGCAGCCTGGCGGGACTTGAGGACGGGGAGCTGTTTTTT
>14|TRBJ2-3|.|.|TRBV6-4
CASSAGPSTDTQYF
TGTGCCAGCAGTGCGGGGCCTAGCACAGATACGCAGTATTTT
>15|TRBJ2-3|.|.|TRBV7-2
CASSLGTYSTDTQYF
TGTGCCAGCAGCTTAGGGACTTATAGCACAGATACGCAGTATTTT
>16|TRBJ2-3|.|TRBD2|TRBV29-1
CSVQFGGRAGTDTQYF
TGCAGCGTTCAGTTTGGCGGGAGGGCCGGGACAGATACGCAGTATTTT
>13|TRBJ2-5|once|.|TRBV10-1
CASSGVSGETQYF
TGCGCCAGCAGTGGGGTATCCGGAGAGACCCAGTACTTC
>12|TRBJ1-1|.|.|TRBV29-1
CSAGLGGTEAFF
TGCAGCGCCGGCCTGGGGGGCACTGAAGCTTTCTTT
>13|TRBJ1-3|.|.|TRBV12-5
CASGASSGNTIYF
TGTGCTAGTGGGGCATCTTCTGGAAACACCATATATTTT
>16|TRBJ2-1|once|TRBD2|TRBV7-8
CASSPRLAGSYNEQFF
TGTGCCAGCAGTCCGAGACTAGCGGGTTCCTACAATGAGCAGTTCTTC
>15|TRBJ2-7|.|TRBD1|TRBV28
CASSLIWDRPYEQYF
TGTGCCAGCAGTTTAATCTGGGACAGGCCCTACGAGCAGTACTTC
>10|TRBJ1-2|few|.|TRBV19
CASKGDGYTF
TGTGCCAGTAAGGGCGATGGCTACACCTTC
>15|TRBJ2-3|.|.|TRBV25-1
CASSEALISKDTQYF
TGTGCCAGCAGTGAAGCCTTAATATCCAAAGATACGCAGTATTTT
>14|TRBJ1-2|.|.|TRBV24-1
CATSDFPRKHGYTF
TGTGCCACCAGTGATTTTCCCAGAAAGCATGGCTACACCTTC
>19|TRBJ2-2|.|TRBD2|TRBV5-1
CASSSLGTSGRFYTGELFF
TGCGCCAGCAGCTCGCTGGGGACTAGCGGGAGGTTTTACACCGGGGAGCTGTTTTTT
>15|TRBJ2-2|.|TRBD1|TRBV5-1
CASSPRQGGTGELFF
TGCGCCAGCAGCCCCCGACAGGGGGGCACCGGGGAGCTGTTTTTT
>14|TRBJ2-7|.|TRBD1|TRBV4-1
CASSLGQGPYEQYF
TGCGCCAGCAGCCTTGGACAGGGCCCCTACGAGCAGTACTTC
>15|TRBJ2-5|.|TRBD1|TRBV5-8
CASSFYRDREKTQYF
TGTGCCAGCAGCTTTTACCGGGACAGGGAGAAGACCCAGTACTTC
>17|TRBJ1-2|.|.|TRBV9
CASSVSQGGPLNYGYTF
TGTGCCAGCAGCGTATCCCAGGGCGGACCACTCAACTATGGCTACACCTTC
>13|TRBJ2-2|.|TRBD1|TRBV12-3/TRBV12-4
CASSIRGPGELFF
TGTGCCAGCAGCATCAGGGGGCCCGGGGAGCTGTTTTTT
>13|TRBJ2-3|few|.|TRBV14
CASSQLNGVSQYF
TGTGCCAGCAGCCAATTAAATGGGGTATCGCAGTATTTT
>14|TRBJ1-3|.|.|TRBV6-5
CASSYGGNGNTIYF
TGTGCCAGCAGTTACGGGGGAAATGGAAACACCATATATTTT
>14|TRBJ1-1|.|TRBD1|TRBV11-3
CASSPGTGYDKAFF
TGTGCCAGCAGCCCTGGGACAGGGTATGATAAAGCTTTCTTT
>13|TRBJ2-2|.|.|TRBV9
CASKGSSTGELFF
TGTGCCAGCAAGGGCTCGAGCACCGGGGAGCTGTTTTTT
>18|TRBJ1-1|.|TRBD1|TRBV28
CASSLNWDRGSGDTEAFF
TGTGCCAGCAGTTTAAACTGGGACAGGGGGTCAGGGGACACTGAAGCTTTCTTT
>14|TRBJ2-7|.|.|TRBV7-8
CASSFRTVAYEQYF
TGTGCCAGCAGCTTCCGTACAGTAGCATACGAGCAGTACTTC
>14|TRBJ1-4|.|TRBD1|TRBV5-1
CASSVGGPDEKLFF
TGCGCCAGCAGCGTAGGGGGCCCGGATGAAAAACTGTTTTTT
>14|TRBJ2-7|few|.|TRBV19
CASSPGTSLRVQYF
TGTGCCAGTAGTCCCGGGACTTCCCTGCGTGTGCAGTACTTC
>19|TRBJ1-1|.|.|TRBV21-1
CASSKKRFTGSDPNTEAFF
TGTGCCAGCAGCAAAAAACGGTTCACAGGGTCCGACCCAAACACTGAAGCTTTCTTT
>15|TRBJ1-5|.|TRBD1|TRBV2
CASRTMTGGVQPQHF
TGTGCCAGCAGAACGATGACAGGGGGTGTTCAGCCCCAGCATTTT
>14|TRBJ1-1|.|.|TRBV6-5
CASSYEGLGTEAFF
TGTGCCAGCAGTTACGAGGGTTTGGGGACTGAAGCTTTCTTT
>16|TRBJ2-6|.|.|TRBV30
CAWSGLRGSGANVLTF
TGTGCCTGGAGCGGTCTAAGAGGGTCTGGGGCCAACGTCCTGACTTTC
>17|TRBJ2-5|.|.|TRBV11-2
CASSLDLGSLAIETQYF
TGTGCCAGCAGCTTAGATCTGGGTAGTCTGGCTATAGAGACCCAGTACTTC
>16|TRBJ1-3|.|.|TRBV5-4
CASSWGGDTSGNTIYF
TGTGCCAGCAGCTGGGGTGGGGACACCTCTGGAAACACCATATATTTT
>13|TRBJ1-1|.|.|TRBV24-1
CATSDVAGTEAFF
TGTGCCACCAGTGATGTGGCTGGCACTGAAGCTTTCTTT
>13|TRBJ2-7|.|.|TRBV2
CASNTDSPYEQYF
TGTGCCAGCAATACGGACTCCCCCTACGAGCAGTACTTC
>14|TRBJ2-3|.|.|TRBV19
CASSIDRSTDTQYF
TGTGCCAGTAGTATAGATCGTTCCACAGATACGCAGTATTTT